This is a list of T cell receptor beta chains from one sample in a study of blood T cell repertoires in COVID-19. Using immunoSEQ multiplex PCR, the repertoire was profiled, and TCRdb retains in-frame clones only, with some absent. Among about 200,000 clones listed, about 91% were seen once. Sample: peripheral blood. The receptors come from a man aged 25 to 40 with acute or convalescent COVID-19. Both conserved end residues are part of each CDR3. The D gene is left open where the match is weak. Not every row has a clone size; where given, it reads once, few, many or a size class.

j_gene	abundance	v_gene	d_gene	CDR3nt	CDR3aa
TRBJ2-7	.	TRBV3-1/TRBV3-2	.	TGTGCCAGCAGCCAAGGCGATATGGGGACTCAGTACTTC	CASSQGDMGTQYF
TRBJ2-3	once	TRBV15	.	TGTGCCACCAGCTATACAGGACCTAGCACAGATACGCAGTATTTT	CATSYTGPSTDTQYF
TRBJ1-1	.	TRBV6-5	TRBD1	TGTGCCAGCAGTTACTTCGACAGGGAAAACACTGAAGCTTTCTTT	CASSYFDRENTEAFF
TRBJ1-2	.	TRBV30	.	TGTGCCTGGAGTCCCGCCAGGGACTCCGGCGGCTACACCTTC	CAWSPARDSGGYTF
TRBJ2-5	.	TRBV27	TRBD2	TGTGCCAGCGCCCTCCTTAGCGGGCAAGAGACCCAGTACTTC	CASALLSGQETQYF
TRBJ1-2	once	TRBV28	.	TGTGCCAGCAGTCCCCAGGCAGGGCCTAACTATGGCTACACCTTC	CASSPQAGPNYGYTF
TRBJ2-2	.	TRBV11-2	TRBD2	TGTGCCAGCCGACCTAGGAAACTAGCGGGGGGGAACACCGGGGAGCTGTTTTTT	CASRPRKLAGGNTGELFF
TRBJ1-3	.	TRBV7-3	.	TGTGCCAGCAGCTTAAGCCCAGGGGGAAACACCATATATTTT	CASSLSPGGNTIYF
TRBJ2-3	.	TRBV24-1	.	TGTGCCACCAGTGATTTGAGCGGACCAGATACGCAGTATTTT	CATSDLSGPDTQYF
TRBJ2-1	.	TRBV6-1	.	TGTGCCAGCAGTGAAGCCCAGTGGTTCCAGTTCTTC	CASSEAQWFQFF
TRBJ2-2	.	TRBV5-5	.	TGTGCCAGCAGCCCATCCCTGAACCAAGCCCCGCGGGGGGAGCTGTTTTTT	CASSPSLNQAPRGELFF
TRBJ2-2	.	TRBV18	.	TGTGCCAGCTCACCATTTACAAACGCGAACACCGGGGAGCTGTTTTTT	CASSPFTNANTGELFF
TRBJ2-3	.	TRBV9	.	TGTGCCAGCAGCGCCGCTGGGGGGGGCACATCGGCAGATACGCAGTATTTT	CASSAAGGGTSADTQYF
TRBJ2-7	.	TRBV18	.	TGTGCCAGCTCACGTCGACTAGAAAGGGACGAGCAGTACTTC	CASSRRLERDEQYF
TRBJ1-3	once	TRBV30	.	TGTGCCTGGGATGGGGACACGCGGCGCTCTGGAAACACCATATATTTT	CAWDGDTRRSGNTIYF
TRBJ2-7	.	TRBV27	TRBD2	TGTGCCAGCAGTTCTCGGGGGGAGTCCTACGAGCAGTACTTC	CASSSRGESYEQYF
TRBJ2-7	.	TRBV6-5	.	TGTGCCAGCAGTTACTCGGCAGGTTCCTACGAGCAGTACTTC	CASSYSAGSYEQYF
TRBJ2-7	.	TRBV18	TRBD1	TGTGCCAGCTCACGACAGGGGGCAAGCCACGGCGAGCAGTACTTC	CASSRQGASHGEQYF
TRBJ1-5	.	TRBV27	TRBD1	TGTGCCAGCAGTTCCTACAGGGGGCTTTATGTGAGCAATCAGCCCCAGCATTTT	CASSSYRGLYVSNQPQHF
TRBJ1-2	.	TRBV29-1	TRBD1	TGCAGCGTTGACGGGACAGGGTATGGCTACACCTTC	CSVDGTGYGYTF
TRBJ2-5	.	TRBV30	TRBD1	TGTGCCTGGACTAGGGGCACAGGGGAAGAGACCCAGTACTTC	CAWTRGTGEETQYF
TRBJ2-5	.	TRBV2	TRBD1	TGTGCCAGCAAGGGACAGGGGGTTTTCCAAGAGACCCAGTACTTC	CASKGQGVFQETQYF
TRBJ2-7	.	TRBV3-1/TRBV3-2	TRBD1	TGTGCCAGCAGCCAATGGCGGACAGGGTCCTCCGAGCAGTACTTC	CASSQWRTGSSEQYF
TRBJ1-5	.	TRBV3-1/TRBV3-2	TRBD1	TGTGCCAGCAGCCGGGGACAGGGATCCTCTTGGAGCAATCAGCCCCAGCATTTT	CASSRGQGSSWSNQPQHF
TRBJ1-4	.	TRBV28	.	TGTGCCAGCAGGACAGCCAAAACTAATGAAAAACTGTTTTTT	CASRTAKTNEKLFF
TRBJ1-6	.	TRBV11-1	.	TGTGCCAGCAGCTTGGACAGTACCTATAATTCACCCCTCCACTTT	CASSLDSTYNSPLHF
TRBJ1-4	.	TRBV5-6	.	TGTGCCAGCAGCGTCTTTGGTTTTAGTGAAAAACTGTTTTTT	CASSVFGFSEKLFF
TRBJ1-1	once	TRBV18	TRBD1	TGTGCCAGCTCATCAGCGTTGATCCAGGGGGCCCTGAACACTGAAGCTTTCTTT	CASSSALIQGALNTEAFF
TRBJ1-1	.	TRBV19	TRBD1	TGTGCCAGTAGTATGGGACAGGTGACGAACACTGAAGCTTTCTTT	CASSMGQVTNTEAFF
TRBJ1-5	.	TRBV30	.	TGTGCCTGGAGTGTACGGGAGAATCAGCCCCAGCATTTT	CAWSVRENQPQHF
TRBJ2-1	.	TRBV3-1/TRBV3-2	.	TGTGCCAGCAGCCAAGCGACAGATTTCGGAGAGCAGTTCTTC	CASSQATDFGEQFF
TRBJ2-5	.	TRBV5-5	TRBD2	TGTGCCAGCAGCGTCCGGTTGCGGGAGATGGAGACCCAGTACTTC	CASSVRLREMETQYF
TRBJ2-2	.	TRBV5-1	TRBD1	TGCGCCAGCAGCTTGGTGGGACAGGCCCGACCAGGGGAGCTGTTTTTT	CASSLVGQARPGELFF
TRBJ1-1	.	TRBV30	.	TGTGCCTGGACAGGTATGAACACTGAAGCTTTCTTT	CAWTGMNTEAFF
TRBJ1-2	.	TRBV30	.	TGTGCCTGGAGTGGATTAACAGGCAACTATGGCTACACCTTC	CAWSGLTGNYGYTF
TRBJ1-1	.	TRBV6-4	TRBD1	TGTGCCAGCAGTGACACCGTGACAGGGTTAGCCACTGAAGCTTTCTTT	CASSDTVTGLATEAFF
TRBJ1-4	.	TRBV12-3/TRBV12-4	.	TGTGCCAGCAGTTCCGCAACTAATGAAAAACTGTTTTTT	CASSSATNEKLFF
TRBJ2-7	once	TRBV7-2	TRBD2	TGTGCCAGCAGCTTAGGCGGGAGCTTGTACGAGCAGTACTTC	CASSLGGSLYEQYF
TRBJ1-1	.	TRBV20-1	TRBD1	TGCAGTGCCGGGACAGGGGCTGAAGCTTTCTTT	CSAGTGAEAFF
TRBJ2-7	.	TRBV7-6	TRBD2	TGTGCCAGCAGCTCCCAGACTAGCGGGCTCCCCGCCGAGCAGTACTTC	CASSSQTSGLPAEQYF
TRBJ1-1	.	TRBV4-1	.	TGCGCCAGCAGCCAATCGAAAGGAGGGACGAACACTGAAGCTTTCTTT	CASSQSKGGTNTEAFF
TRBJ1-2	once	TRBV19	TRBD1	TGTGCCAGTAGTATTCCGGGACAGGGGAACCCTGGCTACACCTTC	CASSIPGQGNPGYTF
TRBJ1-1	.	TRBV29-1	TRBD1	TGCAGCGTCGGACGACAGGGGGCGGGGAACACTGAAGCTTTCTTT	CSVGRQGAGNTEAFF
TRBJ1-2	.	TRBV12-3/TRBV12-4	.	TGTGCCAGCAGCCTAAACTATGGCTACACCTTC	CASSLNYGYTF
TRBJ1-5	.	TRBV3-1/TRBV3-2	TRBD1	TGTGCCAGCAGCCAGTCCGACAGGGGGGTCGGTCAGCCCCAGCATTTT	CASSQSDRGVGQPQHF
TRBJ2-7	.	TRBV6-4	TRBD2	TGTGCCAGCAGTGCTTTAGCGGGGGGGTCCCACGAGCAGTACTTC	CASSALAGGSHEQYF
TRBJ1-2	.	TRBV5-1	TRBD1	TGCGCCAGCACCACAACAGGGGGCGCGGGCTATGGCTACACCTTC	CASTTTGGAGYGYTF
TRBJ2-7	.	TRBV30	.	TGTGCCTGGAGTGTAAAGATGTGGCACGAGCAGTACTTC	CAWSVKMWHEQYF
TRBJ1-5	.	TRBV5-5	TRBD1	TGTGCCAGCAGCTTGCATGGGACAGGCTATAGCAATCAGCCCCAGCATTTT	CASSLHGTGYSNQPQHF
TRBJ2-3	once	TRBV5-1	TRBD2	TGCGCCAGCAGCTTGGTCGGACTAGCGGGATTGCGAGATACGCAGTATTTT	CASSLVGLAGLRDTQYF
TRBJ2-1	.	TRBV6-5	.	TGTGCCAGCAGCCCCGCCGGGGGTGAGCAGTTCTTC	CASSPAGGEQFF
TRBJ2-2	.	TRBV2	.	TGTGCCAAACGGGTCCCCAACACCGGGGAGCTGTTTTTT	CAKRVPNTGELFF
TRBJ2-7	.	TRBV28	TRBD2	TGTGCCACCAGACTAGCGGGGGAGACGACGTACTTC	CATRLAGETTYF
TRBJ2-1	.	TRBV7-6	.	TGTGCCAGCAGCCCCGTTATTGATTTCGGTCGGGACAATGAGCAGTTCTTC	CASSPVIDFGRDNEQFF